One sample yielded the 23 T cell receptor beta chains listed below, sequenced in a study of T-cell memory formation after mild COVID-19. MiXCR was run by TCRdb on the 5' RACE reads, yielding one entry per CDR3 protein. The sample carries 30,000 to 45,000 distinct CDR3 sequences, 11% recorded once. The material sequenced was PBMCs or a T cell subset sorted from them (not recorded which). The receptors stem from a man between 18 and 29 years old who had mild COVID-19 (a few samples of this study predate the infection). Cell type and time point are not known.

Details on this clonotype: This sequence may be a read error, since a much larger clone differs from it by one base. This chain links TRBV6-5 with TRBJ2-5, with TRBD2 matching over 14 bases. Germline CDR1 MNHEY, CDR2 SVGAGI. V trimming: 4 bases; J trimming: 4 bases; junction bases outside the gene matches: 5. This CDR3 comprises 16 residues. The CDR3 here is CASSCSGTSGGETQYF. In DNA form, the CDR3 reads TGTGCCAGCAGTTGCTCCGGGACTAGCGGGGGAGAGACCCAGTACTTC.

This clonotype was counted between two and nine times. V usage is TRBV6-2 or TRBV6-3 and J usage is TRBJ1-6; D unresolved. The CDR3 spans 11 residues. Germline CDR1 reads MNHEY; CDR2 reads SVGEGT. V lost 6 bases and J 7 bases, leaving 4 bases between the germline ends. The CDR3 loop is CASSRNSPLHF. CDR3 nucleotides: TGTGCCAGCAGCCGGAATTCACCCCTCCACTTT.

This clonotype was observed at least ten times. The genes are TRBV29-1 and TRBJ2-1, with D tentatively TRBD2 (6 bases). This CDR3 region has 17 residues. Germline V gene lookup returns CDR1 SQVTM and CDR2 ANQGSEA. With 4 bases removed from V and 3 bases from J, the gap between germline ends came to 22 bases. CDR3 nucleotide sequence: TGCAGCGTTGGGGACTTTAGCGGTGGCAAGTTCTACAATGAGCAGTTCTTC. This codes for CSVGDFSGGKFYNEQFF.

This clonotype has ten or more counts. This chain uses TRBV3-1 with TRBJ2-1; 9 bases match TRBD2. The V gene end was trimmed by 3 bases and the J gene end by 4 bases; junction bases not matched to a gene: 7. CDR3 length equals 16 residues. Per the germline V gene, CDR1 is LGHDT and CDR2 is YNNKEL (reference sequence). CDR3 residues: CASSQYAGGAYNEQFF. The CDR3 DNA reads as TGTGCCAGCAGCCAGTACGCGGGGGGGGCATACAATGAGCAGTTCTTC.

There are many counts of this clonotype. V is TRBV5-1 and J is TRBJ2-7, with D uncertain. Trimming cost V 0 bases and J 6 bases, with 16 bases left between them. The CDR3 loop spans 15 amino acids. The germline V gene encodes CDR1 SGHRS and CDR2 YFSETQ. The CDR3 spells CASSLAASEAAEQYF. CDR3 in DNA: TGCGCCAGCAGCTTGGCGGCCTCCGAGGCGGCCGAGCAGTACTTC.

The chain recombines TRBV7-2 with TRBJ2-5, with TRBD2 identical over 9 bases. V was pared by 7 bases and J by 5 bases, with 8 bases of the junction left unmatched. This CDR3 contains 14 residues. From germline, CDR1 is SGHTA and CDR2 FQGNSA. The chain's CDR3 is CASKRGGAGETQYF. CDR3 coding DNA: TGTGCCAGCAAGCGCGGGGGGGCCGGGGAGACCCAGTACTTC.

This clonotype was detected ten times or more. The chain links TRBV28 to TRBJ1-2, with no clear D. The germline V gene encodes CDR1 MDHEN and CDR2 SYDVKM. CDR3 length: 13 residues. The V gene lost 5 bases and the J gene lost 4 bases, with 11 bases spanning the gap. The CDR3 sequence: CASSGGDLYGYTF. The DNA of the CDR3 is TGTGCCAGCAGTGGAGGAGACCTCTATGGCTACACCTTC.

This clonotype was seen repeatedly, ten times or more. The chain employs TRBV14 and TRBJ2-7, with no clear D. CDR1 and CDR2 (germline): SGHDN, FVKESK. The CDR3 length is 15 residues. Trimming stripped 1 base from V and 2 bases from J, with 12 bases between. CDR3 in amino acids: CASSQGRHGTYEQYF. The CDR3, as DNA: TGTGCCAGCAGCCAAGGTCGTCATGGAACCTACGAGCAGTACTTC.

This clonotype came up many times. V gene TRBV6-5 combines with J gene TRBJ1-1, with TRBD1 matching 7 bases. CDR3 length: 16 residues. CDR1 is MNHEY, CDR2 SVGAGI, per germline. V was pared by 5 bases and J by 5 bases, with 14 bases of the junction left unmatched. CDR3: CASSPTEQGLGTEAFF. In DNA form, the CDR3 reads TGTGCCAGCAGTCCTACCGAACAGGGGCTGGGGACTGAAGCTTTCTTT.

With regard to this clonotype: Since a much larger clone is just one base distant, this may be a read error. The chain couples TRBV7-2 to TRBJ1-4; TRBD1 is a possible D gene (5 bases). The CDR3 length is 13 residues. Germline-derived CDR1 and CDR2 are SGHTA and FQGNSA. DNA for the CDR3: TGTCCCAGCCAGACAGCAACTAATGAAAAACTGTTTTTT. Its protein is CPSQTATNEKLFF.

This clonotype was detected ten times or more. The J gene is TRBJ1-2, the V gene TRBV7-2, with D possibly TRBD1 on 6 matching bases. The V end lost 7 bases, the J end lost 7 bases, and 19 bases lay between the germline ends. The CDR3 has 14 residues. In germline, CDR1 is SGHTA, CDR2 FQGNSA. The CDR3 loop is CASTPDSPGPGYTF. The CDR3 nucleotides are TGTGCCAGCACCCCGGACAGCCCGGGACCTGGCTACACCTTC.

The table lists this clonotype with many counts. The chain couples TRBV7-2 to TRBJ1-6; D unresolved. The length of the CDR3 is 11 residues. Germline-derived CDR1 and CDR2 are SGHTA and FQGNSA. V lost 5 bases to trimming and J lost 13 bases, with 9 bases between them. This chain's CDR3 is CASSLLGPLHF. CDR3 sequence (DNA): TGTGCCAGCAGCCTCCTAGGGCCCCTCCACTTT.

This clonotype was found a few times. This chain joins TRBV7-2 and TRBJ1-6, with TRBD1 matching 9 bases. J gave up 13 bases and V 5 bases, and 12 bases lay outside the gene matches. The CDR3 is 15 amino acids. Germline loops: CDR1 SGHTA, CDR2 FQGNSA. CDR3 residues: CASSTQGALSPPLHF. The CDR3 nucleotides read TGTGCCAGCAGCACACAGGGGGCTCTCTCCCCGCCCCTCCACTTT.

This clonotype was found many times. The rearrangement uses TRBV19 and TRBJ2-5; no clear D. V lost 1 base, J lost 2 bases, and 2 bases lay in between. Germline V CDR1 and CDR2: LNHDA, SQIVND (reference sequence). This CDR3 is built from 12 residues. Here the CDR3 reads CASSIGQETQYF. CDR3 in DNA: TGTGCCAGTAGTATAGGTCAAGAGACCCAGTACTTC. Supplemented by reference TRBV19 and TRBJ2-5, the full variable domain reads DGGITQSPKYLFRKEGQNVTLSCEQNLNHDAMYWYRQDPGQGLRLIYYSQIVNDFQKGDIAEGYSVSREKKESFPLTVTSAQKNPTAFYLCASSIGQETQYFGPGTRLLVL.

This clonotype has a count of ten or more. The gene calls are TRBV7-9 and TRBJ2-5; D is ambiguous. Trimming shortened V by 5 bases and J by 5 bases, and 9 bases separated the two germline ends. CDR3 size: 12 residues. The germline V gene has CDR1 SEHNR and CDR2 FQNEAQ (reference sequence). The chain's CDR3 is CASSGNGETQYF. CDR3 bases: TGTGCCAGCAGCGGGAACGGGGAGACCCAGTACTTC.

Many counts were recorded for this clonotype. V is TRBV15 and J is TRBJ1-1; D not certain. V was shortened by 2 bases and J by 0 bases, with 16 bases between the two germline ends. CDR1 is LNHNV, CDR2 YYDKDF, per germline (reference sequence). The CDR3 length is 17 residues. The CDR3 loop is CATSRTLHRTLNTEAFF. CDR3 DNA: TGTGCCACCAGCAGAACTCTCCATAGAACTTTGAACACTGAAGCTTTCTTT.

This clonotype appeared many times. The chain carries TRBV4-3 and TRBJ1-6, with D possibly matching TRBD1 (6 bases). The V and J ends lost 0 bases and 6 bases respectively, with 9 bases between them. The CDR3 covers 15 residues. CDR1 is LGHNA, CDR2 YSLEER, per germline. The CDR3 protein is CASSQDRGRNSPLHF. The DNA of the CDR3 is TGCGCCAGCAGCCAAGACAGGGGTCGTAATTCACCCCTCCACTTT.

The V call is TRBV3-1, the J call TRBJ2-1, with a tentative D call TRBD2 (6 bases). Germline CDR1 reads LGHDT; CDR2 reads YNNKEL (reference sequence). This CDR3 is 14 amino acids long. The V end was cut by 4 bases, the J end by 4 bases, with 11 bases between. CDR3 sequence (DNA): TGTGCCAGCAGCCTAAGTGCGGGGTACAATGAGCAGTTCTTC. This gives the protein CASSLSAGYNEQFF.

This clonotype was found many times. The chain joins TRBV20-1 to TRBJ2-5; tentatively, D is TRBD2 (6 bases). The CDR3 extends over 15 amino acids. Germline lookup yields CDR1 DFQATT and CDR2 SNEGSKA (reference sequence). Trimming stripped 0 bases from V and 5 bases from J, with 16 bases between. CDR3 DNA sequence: TGCAGTGCTAGAGAGCGGGGTCTGTCTGGCGAGACCCAGTACTTC. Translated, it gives CSARERGLSGETQYF.

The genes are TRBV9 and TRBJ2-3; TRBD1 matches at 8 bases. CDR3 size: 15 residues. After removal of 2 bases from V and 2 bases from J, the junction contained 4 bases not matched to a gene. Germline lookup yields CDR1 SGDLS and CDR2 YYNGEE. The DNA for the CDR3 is TGTGCCAGCAGCGTCGACAGGGGCCACACAGATACGCAGTATTTT. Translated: CASSVDRGHTDTQYF. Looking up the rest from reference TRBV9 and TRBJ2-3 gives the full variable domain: DSGVTQTPKHLITATGQRVTLRCSPRSGDLSVYWYQQSLDQGLQFLIQYYNGEERAKGNILERFSAQQFPDLHSELNLSSLELGDSALYFCASSVDRGHTDTQYFGPGTRLTVL.

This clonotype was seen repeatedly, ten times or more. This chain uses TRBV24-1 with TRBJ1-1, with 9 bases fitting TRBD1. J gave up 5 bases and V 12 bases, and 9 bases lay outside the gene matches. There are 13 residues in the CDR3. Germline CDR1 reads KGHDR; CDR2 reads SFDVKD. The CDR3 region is CASRGQGTTEAFF. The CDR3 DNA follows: TGTGCCTCTCGGGGACAGGGAACTACTGAAGCTTTCTTT.

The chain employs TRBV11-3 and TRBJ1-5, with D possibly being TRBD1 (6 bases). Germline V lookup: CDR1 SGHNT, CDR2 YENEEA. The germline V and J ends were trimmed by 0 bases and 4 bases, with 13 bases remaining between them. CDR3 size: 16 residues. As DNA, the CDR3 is TGTGCCAGCAGCTTAGATTTTTGCAGGGGTAATCAGCCCCAGCATTTT. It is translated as CASSLDFCRGNQPQHF. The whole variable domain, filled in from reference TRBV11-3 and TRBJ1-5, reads EAGVVQSPRYKIIEKKQPVAFWCNPISGHNTLYWYLQNLGQGPELLIRYENEEAVDDSQLPKDRFSAERLKGVDSTLKIQPAELGDSAVYLCASSLDFCRGNQPQHFGDGTRLSIL.

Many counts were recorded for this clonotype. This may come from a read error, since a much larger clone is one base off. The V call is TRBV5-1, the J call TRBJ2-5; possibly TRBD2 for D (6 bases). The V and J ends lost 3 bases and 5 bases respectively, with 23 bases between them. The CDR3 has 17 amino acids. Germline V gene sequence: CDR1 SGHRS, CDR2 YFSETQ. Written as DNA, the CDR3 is TGCGCCAGCAGCTCCGGACGAGCGGCCCCTGGGGGGGAGACCCAGTACTTC. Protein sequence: CASSSGRAAPGGETQYF.